This TCR beta chain was observed in a study of blood T cell repertoires in COVID-19. Study information: PBMCs, B-cell-depleted T cells, or T cells provided the cDNA or gDNA that made up the material.

Original handling: Estimation of nucleated cell counts was performed using reference gene primer amplification. The table came from immunoSEQ multiplex PCR; TCRdb's copy has only in-frame clones and leaves some out. That table gives V, J and clone size, and the DNA gave D and trimming. The repertoire holds some 46,000 clones, with 85% to 90% as singletons. The germline V gene has CDR1 KGHSH and CDR2 LQKENI. The V segment lost 5 bases and the J segment 4 bases; nucleotides outside the gene matches: 20. This CDR3 contains 19 residues. Sequencing was done on a sample of peripheral blood. V usage is TRBV18 and J usage is TRBJ1-3; 7 bases are a match to TRBD1. The TCR sequence derives from a man aged 55 to 69 with acute or convalescent COVID-19. Here the CDR3 reads CASSAGGQKSSGPGNTIYF. The CDR3 nucleotides are TGTGCCAGCTCAGCAGGGGGACAGAAGAGCAGCGGCCCGGGAAACACCATATATTTT.